The subject of this entry is one T cell receptor (beta chain). The entry originates in a study of blood T cell repertoires in COVID-19. The CDR3 has 13 amino acids. Germline CDR1 and CDR2: SQVTM and ANQGSEA. Trimming removed 5 bases from V and 5 bases from J, with 16 bases in between. The protocol was immunoSEQ multiplex PCR, while the TCRdb copy is restricted to in-frame clones and leaves out a portion. This table holds around 76,000 clones, roughly 84% found once. Seattle patient enrollment occurred during active infection, with longitudinal follow-up thereafter. The receptor comes from a man aged 25-45 years with COVID-19, enrolled during active disease. The specimen sequenced was peripheral blood. The rearrangement links TRBV29-1 to TRBJ2-7; tentative D call: TRBD2 (6 bases). CDR3 amino acids: CSVTSQAGNEQYF. The CDR3, as DNA: TGCAGCGTTACCTCCCAGGCGGGGAACGAGCAGTACTTC.